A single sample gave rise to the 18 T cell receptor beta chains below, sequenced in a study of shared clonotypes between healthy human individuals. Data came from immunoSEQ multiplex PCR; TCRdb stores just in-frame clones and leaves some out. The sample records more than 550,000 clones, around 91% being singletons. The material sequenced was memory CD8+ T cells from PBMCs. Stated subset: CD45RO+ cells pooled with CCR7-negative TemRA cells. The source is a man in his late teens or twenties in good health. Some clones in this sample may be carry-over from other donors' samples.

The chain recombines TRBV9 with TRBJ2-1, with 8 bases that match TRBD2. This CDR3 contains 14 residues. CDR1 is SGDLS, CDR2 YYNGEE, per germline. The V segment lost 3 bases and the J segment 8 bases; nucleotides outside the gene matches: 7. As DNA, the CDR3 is TGTGCCAGCAGCGGGGCGGGAGGTTACCATGAGCAGTTCTTC. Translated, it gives CASSGAGGYHEQFF.

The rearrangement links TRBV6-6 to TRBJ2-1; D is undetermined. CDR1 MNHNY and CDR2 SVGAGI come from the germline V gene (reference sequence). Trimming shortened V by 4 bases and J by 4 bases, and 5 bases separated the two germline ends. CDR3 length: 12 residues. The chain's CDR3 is CASSFDYNEQFF. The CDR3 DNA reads TGTGCCAGCAGTTTCGATTACAATGAGCAGTTCTTC.

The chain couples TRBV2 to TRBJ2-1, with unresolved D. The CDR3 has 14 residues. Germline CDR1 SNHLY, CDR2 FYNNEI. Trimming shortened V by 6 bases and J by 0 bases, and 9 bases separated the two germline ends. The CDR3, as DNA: TGTGCCAGCAGGCAAACGAGCTCCTACAATGAGCAGTTCTTC. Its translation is CASRQTSSYNEQFF.

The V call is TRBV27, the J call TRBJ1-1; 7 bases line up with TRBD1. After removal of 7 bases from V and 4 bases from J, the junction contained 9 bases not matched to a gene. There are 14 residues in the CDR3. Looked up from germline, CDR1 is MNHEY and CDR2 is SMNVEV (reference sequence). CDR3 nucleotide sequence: TGTGCCAGCAATCCCCGGGACAGCACCACTGAAGCTTTCTTT. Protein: CASNPRDSTTEAFF.

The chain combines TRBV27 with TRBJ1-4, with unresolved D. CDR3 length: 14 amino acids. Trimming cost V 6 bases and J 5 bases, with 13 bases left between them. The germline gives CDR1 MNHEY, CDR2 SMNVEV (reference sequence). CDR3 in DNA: TGTGCCAGCAGCCACCTTGGGTCCAATGAAAAACTGTTTTTT. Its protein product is CASSHLGSNEKLFF.

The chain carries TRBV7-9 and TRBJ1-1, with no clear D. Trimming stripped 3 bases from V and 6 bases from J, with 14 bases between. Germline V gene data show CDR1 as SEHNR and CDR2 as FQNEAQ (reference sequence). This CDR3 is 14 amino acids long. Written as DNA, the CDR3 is TGTGCCAGCAGCTTGGTAGGAGCGGGCCCTGAAGCTTTCTTT. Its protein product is CASSLVGAGPEAFF. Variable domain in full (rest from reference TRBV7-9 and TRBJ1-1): DTGVSQNPRHKITKRGQNVTFRCDPISEHNRLYWYRQTLGQGPEFLTYFQNEAQLEKSRLLSDRFSAERPKGSFSTLEIQRTEQGDSAMYLCASSLVGAGPEAFFGQGTRLTVV.

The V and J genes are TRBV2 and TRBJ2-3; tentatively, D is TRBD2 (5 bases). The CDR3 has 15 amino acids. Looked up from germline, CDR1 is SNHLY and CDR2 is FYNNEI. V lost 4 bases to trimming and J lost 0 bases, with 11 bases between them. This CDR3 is CASSGWRASTDTQYF. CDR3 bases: TGTGCCAGCAGTGGTTGGCGGGCTAGCACAGATACGCAGTATTTT. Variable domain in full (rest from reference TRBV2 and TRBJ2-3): EPEVTQTPSHQVTQMGQEVILRCVPISNHLYFYWYRQILGQKVEFLVSFYNNEISEKSEIFDDQFSVERPDGSNFTLKIRSTKLEDSAMYFCASSGWRASTDTQYFGPGTRLTVL.

DNA for the CDR3: TGTGCCAGCAGCCAAGGACAGGAGACCGGGGAGCTGTTTTTT. The encoded protein is CASSQGQETGELFF. The J gene is TRBJ2-2, the V gene TRBV4-2; the D gene is possibly TRBD1 (6 bases). This CDR3 has 14 amino acids. The germline gives CDR1 LGHNA, CDR2 YNFKEQ. V was cut by 1 base and J by 5 bases, with 8 bases left in between.

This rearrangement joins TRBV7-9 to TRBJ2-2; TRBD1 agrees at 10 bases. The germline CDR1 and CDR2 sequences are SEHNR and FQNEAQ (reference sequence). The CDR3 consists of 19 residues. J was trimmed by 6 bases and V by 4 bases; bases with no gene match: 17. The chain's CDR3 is CASSSPTLRQGAGAGELFF. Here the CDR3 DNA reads TGTGCCAGCAGCTCCCCGACCCTCAGACAGGGGGCAGGAGCCGGGGAGCTGTTTTTT.

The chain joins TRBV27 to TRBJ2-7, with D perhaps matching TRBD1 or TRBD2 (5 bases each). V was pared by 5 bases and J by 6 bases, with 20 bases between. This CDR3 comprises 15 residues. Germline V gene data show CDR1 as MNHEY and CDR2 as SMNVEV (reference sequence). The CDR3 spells CASSQQLGRSIEQYF. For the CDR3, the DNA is TGTGCCAGCAGTCAACAGTTGGGACGGTCCATCGAGCAGTACTTC.

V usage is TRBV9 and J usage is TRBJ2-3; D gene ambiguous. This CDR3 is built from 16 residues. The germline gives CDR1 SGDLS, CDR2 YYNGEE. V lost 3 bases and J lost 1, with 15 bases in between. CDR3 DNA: TGTGCCAGCAGCGATCCTCGTATCCGAGGCACAGATACGCAGTATTTT. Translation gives CASSDPRIRGTDTQYF.

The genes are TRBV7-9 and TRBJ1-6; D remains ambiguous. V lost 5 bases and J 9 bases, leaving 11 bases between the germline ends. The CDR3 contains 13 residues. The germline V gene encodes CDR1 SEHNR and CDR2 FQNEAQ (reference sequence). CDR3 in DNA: TGTGCCAGCAGCCCACTTCGGAGTTCACCCCTCCACTTT. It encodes CASSPLRSSPLHF.

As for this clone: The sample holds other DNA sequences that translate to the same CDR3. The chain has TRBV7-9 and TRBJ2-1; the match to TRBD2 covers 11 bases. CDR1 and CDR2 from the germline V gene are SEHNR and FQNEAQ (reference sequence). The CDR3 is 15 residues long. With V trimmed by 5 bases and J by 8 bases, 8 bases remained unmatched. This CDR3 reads CASSPGLAGGDEQFF. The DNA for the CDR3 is TGTGCCAGCAGCCCTGGCCTAGCGGGAGGCGATGAGCAGTTCTTC. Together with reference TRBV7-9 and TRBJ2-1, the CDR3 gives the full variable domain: DTGVSQNPRHKITKRGQNVTFRCDPISEHNRLYWYRQTLGQGPEFLTYFQNEAQLEKSRLLSDRFSAERPKGSFSTLEIQRTEQGDSAMYLCASSPGLAGGDEQFFGPGTRLTVL.

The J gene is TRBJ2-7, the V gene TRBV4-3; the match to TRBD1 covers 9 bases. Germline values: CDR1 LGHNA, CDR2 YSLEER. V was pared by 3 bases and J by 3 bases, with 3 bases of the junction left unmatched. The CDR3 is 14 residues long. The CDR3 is CASSHDRGIYEQYF. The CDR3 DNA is TGCGCCAGCAGCCACGACAGGGGGATCTACGAGCAGTACTTC.

CDR3 sequence reads: CASSPGDHPAYEQYF. The CDR3 DNA reads as TGTGCCAGCAGTCCTGGGGACCACCCGGCCTACGAGCAGTACTTC. This chain links TRBV6-5 with TRBJ2-7; TRBD1 or TRBD2 may be the D gene (5 bases each). The CDR3 consists of 15 residues. V lost 5 bases to trimming and J lost 2 bases, with 16 bases between them. From germline, CDR1 is MNHEY and CDR2 SVGAGI.

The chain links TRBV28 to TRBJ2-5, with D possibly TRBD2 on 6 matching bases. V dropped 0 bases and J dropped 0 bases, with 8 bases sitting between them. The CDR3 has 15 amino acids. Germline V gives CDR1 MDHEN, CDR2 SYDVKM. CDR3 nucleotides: TGTGCCAGCAGTTTATGGGGCGGGAACCAAGAGACCCAGTACTTC. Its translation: CASSLWGGNQETQYF.

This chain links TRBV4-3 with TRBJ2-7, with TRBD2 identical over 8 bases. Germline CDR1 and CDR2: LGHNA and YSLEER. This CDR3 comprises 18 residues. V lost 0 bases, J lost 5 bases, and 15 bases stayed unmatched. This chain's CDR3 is CASSQDPDASGRRNEQYF. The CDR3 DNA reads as TGCGCCAGCAGCCAAGACCCGGACGCGAGCGGGAGAAGAAACGAGCAGTACTTC.

CDR3 protein: CASSGSGRAGDEQFF. In nucleotides, the CDR3 is TGTGCCAGCAGTGGTAGCGGGAGGGCGGGGGATGAGCAGTTCTTC. The chain employs TRBV2 and TRBJ2-1; 11 bases line up with TRBD2. From germline, CDR1 is SNHLY and CDR2 FYNNEI. The CDR3 extends over 15 amino acids. The V segment lost 4 bases and the J segment 8 bases; nucleotides outside the gene matches: 7.